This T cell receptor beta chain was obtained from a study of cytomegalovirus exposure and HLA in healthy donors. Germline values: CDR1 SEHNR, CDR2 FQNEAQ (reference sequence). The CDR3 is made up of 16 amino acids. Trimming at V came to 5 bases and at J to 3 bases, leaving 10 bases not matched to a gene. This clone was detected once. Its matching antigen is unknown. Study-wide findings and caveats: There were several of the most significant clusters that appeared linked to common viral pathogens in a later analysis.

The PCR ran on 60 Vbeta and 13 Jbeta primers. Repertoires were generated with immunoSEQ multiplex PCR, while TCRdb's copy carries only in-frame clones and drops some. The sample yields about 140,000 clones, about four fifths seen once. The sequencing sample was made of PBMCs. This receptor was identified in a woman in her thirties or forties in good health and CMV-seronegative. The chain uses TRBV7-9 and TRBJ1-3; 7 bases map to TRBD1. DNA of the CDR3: TGTGCCAGCAGCCCGGGGGCAGGGGGACTTGGAAACACCATATATTTT. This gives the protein CASSPGAGGLGNTIYF.